This TCR beta chain emerged from a study of blood T cell repertoires in COVID-19. Study overall: The United States, Italy and Spain supplied acute and convalescent COVID-19 samples.

The protocol was immunoSEQ multiplex PCR, while the TCRdb copy is restricted to in-frame clones and leaves out a portion. Of approximately 220,000 clones listed, approximately 84% are singletons. This clone has a handful of counts. The CDR3 has 14 residues. V was pared by 0 bases and J by 4 bases, with 7 bases between. Germline CDR1 is MNHNY and CDR2 is SVGAGI (reference sequence). This chain links TRBV6-6 with TRBJ1-3; no firm D call. Sequencing was carried out using peripheral blood. The source of this sequence is a woman aged 80 or over with acute or convalescent COVID-19. CDR3 in amino acids: CASSYSPVGNTIYF. The CDR3 bases are TGTGCCAGCAGTTACTCCCCGGTGGGAAACACCATATATTTT.